This TCR beta chain appears in the sequencing data of a study of shared clonotypes between healthy human individuals. Generated by immunoSEQ multiplex PCR, the TCRdb table keeps only in-frame clones and is missing some. Among 950,000 to 1,100,000 clones listed, approximately 80% were seen once. V lost 0 bases and J lost 2; bases outside the gene matches: 4. This CDR3 is 16 amino acids long. Germline CDR1 is SGDLS and CDR2 is YYNGEE. The rearrangement links TRBV9 to TRBJ2-3; 9 bases align to TRBD1. The TCR originated in a man younger than 35 in good health. Some clones in this sample may be carry-over from other donors' samples. Material: memory CD4+ T cells from PBMCs. Subset meaning: CD45RA-negative fraction. In nucleotides, the CDR3 is TGTGCCAGCAGCGTAGTGGGACAGGGTGTCACAGATACGCAGTATTTT. Translation: CASSVVGQGVTDTQYF.